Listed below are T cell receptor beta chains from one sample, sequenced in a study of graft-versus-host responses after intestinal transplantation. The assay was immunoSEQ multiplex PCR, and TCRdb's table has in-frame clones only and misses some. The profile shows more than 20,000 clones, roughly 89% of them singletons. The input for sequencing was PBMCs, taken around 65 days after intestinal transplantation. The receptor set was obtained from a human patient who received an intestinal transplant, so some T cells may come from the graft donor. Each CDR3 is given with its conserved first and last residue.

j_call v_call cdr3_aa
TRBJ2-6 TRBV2 CASSARGVIGANVLTF
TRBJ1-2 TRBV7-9 CASSSNHRGRVYGYTF
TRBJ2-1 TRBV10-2 CASNLGTGGRNEQFF
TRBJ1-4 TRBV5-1 CASSLGQANEKLFF
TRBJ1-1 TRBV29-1 CSVEDPLGKFWNTEAFF
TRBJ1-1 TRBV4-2 CASSQDEGTGNTEAFF
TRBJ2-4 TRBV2 CASSEIGTGNREDIQYF
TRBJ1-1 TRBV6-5 CASSLLMATEAFF
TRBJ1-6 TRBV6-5 CASSPNNYNSPLHF
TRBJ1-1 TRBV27 CASRRTGGFVAGGNTEAFF
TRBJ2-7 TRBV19 CASSIVEIKGSVYEQYF
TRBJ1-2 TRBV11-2 CASSLDRGPNYGYTF
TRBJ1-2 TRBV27 CASSPGLPGDGYTF
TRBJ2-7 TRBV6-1 CASSEWDREVDEQYF
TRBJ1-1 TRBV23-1 CASSQWFCRPGAFF
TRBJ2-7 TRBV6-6 CASSYSTQLYEQYF
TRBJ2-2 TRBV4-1 CASSQPDRGNTGELFF
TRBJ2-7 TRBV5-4 CASSLGSGGPYEQYF
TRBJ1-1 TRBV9 CASSLTGGRSEAFF
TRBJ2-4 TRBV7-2 CASSPGTAFKNIQYF
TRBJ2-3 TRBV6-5 CASSYKLGSTDTQYF
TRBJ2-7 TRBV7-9 CASSLAASYEQYF
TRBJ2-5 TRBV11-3 CASRPQGGETQYF
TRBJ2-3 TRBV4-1 CASSQDEVSTDTQYF
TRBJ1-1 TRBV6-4 CASSPDSNTEAFF
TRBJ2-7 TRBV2 CASSESTAWEQYF
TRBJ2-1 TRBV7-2 CASSSTSGGAYNEQFF
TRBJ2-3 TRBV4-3 CASSQDVAGGPVTDTQYF
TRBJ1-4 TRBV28 CASRPKSAGATNEKLFF
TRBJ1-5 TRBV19 CASSIQLRLSNQPQHF
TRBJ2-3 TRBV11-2 CASSLDRGLAGGSDTQYF
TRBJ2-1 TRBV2 CASSDYFGRGANNEQFF
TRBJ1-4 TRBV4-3 CASSRDRGQGAMDEKLFF
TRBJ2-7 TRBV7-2 CASSLAGGVPYEQYF
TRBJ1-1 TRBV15 CATSRVGQGMRNTEAFF
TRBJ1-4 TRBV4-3 CASSQVLANEKLFF
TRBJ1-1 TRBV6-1 CASSEPVMNTEAFF
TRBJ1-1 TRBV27 CASSLSGPSEAFF
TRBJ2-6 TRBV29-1 CSGEVGGSFSGANVLTF
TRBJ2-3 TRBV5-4 CASSPRDRGADTQYF
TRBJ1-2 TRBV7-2 CASSPEGGYAYGYTF
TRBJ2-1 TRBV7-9 CASSPKDEQFF
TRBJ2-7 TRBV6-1 CASSEHSSSYEQYF
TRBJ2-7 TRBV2 CASSDGSGVDEQYF
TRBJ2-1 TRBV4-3 CASSQDSGSNEQFF
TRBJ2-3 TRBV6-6 CASSYPRDGYTDTQYF
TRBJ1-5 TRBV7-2 CASSLGQYSNQPQHF
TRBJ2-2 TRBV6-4 CASSDWPFGTNTGELFF
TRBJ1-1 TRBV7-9 CASSFDPRAVGLRNTEAFF
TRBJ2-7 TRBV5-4 CASSLEPGNDYEQYF
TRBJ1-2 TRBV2 CASSATGDYGYTF
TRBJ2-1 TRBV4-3 CASSQGTSGVYNEQFF
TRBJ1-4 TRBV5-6 CASSGKGTNEKLFF
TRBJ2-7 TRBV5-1 CASSFRGGANEQYF
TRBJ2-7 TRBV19 CASSIGVDEQYF
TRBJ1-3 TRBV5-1 CASRLTGSGNTIYF
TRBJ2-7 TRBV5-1 CASSLALTDSYEQYF
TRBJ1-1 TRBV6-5 CASSPATGLNTEAFF
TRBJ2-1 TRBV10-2 CASSEHRGHNEQFF
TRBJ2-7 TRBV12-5 CASGLGGTGNDEQYF